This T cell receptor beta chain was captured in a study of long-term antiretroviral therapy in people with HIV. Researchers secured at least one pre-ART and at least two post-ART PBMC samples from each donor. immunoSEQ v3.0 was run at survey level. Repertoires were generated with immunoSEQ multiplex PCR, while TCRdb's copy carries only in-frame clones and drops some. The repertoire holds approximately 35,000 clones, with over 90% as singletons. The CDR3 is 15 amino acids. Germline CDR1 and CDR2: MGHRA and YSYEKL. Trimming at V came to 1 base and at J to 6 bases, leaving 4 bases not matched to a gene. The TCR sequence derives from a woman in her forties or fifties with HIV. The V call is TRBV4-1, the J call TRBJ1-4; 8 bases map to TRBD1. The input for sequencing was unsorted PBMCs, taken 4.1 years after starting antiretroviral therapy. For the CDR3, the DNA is TGCGCCAGCAGCCAAGGACAGGGGCCGGATGAAAAACTGTTTTTT. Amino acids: CASSQGQGPDEKLFF.